This T cell receptor beta chain was observed in a study of cytomegalovirus exposure and HLA in healthy donors. The donors comprised healthy bone marrow donors. The study ran its PCR with 60 Vbeta and 13 Jbeta primers. Assay used: immunoSEQ multiplex PCR; TCRdb lists only in-frame clones, some missing. In the table there are about 160,000 clones, approximately 78% of which are singletons. Points on this clone: Its antigen is not identified.

V shed 0 bases and J shed 8 bases, with 11 bases lying between them. The CDR3 contains 14 residues. The germline V gene has CDR1 SNHLY and CDR2 FYNNEI. General study results and limits: In a later analysis, HLA-associated beta chains showed higher expansion and lower generation probabilities than comparable chains.

The chain combines TRBV2 with TRBJ2-1; no reliable D call. This clonotype was obtained from a woman younger than 30 in good health and CMV-seronegative. Source material: PBMCs. The CDR3 nucleotides are TGTGCCAGCAGTGAAGCGCTTCGTGGCTATGAGCAGTTCTTC. Translation: CASSEALRGYEQFF.